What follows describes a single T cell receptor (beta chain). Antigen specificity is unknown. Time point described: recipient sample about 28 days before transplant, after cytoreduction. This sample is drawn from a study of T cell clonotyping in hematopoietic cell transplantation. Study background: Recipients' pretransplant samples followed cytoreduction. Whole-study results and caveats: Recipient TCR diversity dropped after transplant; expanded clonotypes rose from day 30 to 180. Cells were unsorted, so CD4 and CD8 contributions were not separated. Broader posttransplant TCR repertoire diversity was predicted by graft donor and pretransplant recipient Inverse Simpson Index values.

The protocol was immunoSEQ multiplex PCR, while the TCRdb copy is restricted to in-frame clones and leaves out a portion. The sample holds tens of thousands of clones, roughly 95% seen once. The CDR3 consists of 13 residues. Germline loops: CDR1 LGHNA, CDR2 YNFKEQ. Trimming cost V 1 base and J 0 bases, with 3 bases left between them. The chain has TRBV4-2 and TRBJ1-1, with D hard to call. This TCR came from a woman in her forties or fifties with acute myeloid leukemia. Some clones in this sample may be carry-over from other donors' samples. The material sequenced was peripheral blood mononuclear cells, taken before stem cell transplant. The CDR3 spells CASSQGVNTEAFF. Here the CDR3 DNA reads TGTGCCAGCAGCCAAGGGGTGAACACTGAAGCTTTCTTT.